The 11 T cell receptor beta chains below come from one sample, sequenced in a study of breast tumors, draining lymph nodes, adjacent tissues. TCRdb itself ran the multiplex PCR reads through MiXCR, one entry per CDR3 protein. This table has over 250,000 distinct CDR3 sequences, roughly 31% appearing once. Axillary draining lymph nodes of breast cancer patients supplied the node samples. The sequencing input was axillary lymph node tissue. These receptors all come from a female donor with breast cancer. Some clones in this sample may be carry-over from other donors' samples.

This clonotype has just a few counts. This sequence joins TRBV12-5 and TRBJ2-1; 14 bases line up with TRBD2. The CDR3 covers 22 residues. The V segment lost 0 bases and the J segment 4 bases; nucleotides outside the gene matches: 17. Per germline, CDR1 LGHNT and CDR2 FRNRAP. The CDR3 sequence is CASGLVDLLRLAGGPLYNEQFF. The CDR3 DNA follows: TGTGCTAGTGGTTTGGTAGATCTACTGCGACTAGCGGGAGGGCCTCTATACAATGAGCAGTTCTTC.

A note on this clonotype: This may come from a read error, since a much larger clone is one base off. The rearrangement uses TRBV11-2 and TRBJ2-2; D is possibly TRBD2 (5 bases). This CDR3 is built from 17 residues. The V gene's germline CDR1 is SGHAT and CDR2 FQNNGV. The CDR3 DNA is TGTGCCAGCAGCTCCGGTTTTAGGACGCCGAACACCGGGGAGCCGCTTTTT. As protein: CASSSGFRTPNTGEPLF.

The chain is built from TRBV10-3 and TRBJ1-2; D may be TRBD1 (6 bases). The ends were cut back, 10 bases at V and 6 bases at J, with 15 bases in the middle. In germline, CDR1 is ENHRY, CDR2 SYGVKD. This CDR3 comprises 12 residues. In nucleotides, the CDR3 is TGTGCCACTACACGGGACAACCATGGCTACACCTTC. Translating it yields CATTRDNHGYTF.

This clonotype appeared many times. The chain joins TRBV19 to TRBJ1-2, with a weak D call TRBD1 (5 bases). V lost 7 bases to trimming and J lost 0 bases, with 15 bases between them. The CDR3 spans 15 residues. Germline values: CDR1 LNHDA, CDR2 SQIVND (reference sequence). The CDR3: CASKEGGGANYGYTF. CDR3 nucleotide sequence: TGTGCCAGTAAAGAGGGAGGAGGGGCTAACTATGGCTACACCTTC.

This clonotype was seen only a few times. The chain combines TRBV11-2 with TRBJ2-7, with 8 bases matching TRBD1. V lost 6 bases to trimming and J lost 0 bases; unmatched junction nucleotides: 16. The CDR3 contains 18 residues. CDR1 is SGHAT and CDR2 is FQNNGV in the germline V gene. The CDR3 protein is CASRGQAPSRVISYEQYF. The CDR3 region has the DNA TGTGCCAGCAGGGGACAGGCCCCTTCGCGGGTTATCTCCTACGAGCAGTACTTC.

Worth noting for this clonotype: At one of its ends the junction is not consistent with the germline gene, which may arise from a read error. CDR3 amino acids: CVSSMTSGAAYKQYF. For the CDR3, the DNA is TGTGTCAGTAGTATGACTAGCGGGGCAGCCTACAAGCAGTACTTC. The J gene is TRBJ2-7, the V gene TRBV19, with 11 bases lining up with TRBD2. The CDR3 totals 15 residues. Germline values: CDR1 LNHDA, CDR2 SQIVND (reference sequence).

The V and J genes are TRBV5-1 and TRBJ2-2; 12 nucleotides match TRBD2. CDR3 length equals 19 residues. CDR1 and CDR2 (germline): SGHRS, YFSETQ. J was trimmed by 8 bases and V by 4 bases; bases with no gene match: 18. The DNA of the CDR3 is TGCGCCAGCAGCACCAGGACTAGCGGGGAGTCGATACCCTCTGGGGAGCTGTTTTTT. It specifies CASSTRTSGESIPSGELFF.

This clonotype was detected a few times. The chain is built from TRBV5-6 and TRBJ2-1, with TRBD2 matching over 10 bases. The CDR3 is made up of 14 amino acids. Per germline, CDR1 SGHDT and CDR2 YYEEEE. V lost 4 bases and J lost 13; bases outside the gene matches: 11. CDR3 in amino acids: CASSTRLAGPFQFF. The CDR3 DNA sequence: TGTGCCAGCAGCACCCGACTAGCGGGCCCCTTCCAGTTCTTC.

The chain employs TRBV11-1 and TRBJ2-1, with D possibly being TRBD1 or TRBD2 (5 bases each). The germline V and J ends were trimmed by 8 bases and 0 bases, with 14 bases remaining between them. Germline V gene sequence: CDR1 SGHAT, CDR2 FQDESV (reference sequence). The CDR3 extends over 15 amino acids. The DNA for the CDR3 is TGTGCCAGCCCCCAGAAGAGGGGCTCCTACAATGAGCAGTTCTTC. Encoded protein: CASPQKRGSYNEQFF.

This clonotype occurred many times. The chain has TRBV12-3 or TRBV12-4 and TRBJ1-5; D is perhaps TRBD1 (5 bases). This CDR3 region has 14 residues. Trimming removed 0 bases from V and 4 bases from J, with 7 bases in between. The DNA for the CDR3 is TGTGCCAGCAGTTTAGCAGGGGCGAATCAGCCCCAGCATTTT. Translated, it gives CASSLAGANQPQHF.

Of note for this clonotype: With a much larger clone just one base away, this may be a read error. The chain couples TRBV6-5 to TRBJ2-5, with 10 positions matching TRBD1. The germline V gene has CDR1 MNHEY and CDR2 SVGAGI. The CDR3 has 17 amino acids. The V and J ends lost 7 bases and 2 bases, in that order; junction bases with no gene match: 13. The CDR3 here is CASKPSGTGARQETQYF. The CDR3 DNA reads as TGTGCCAGCAAACCGTCCGGGACAGGGGCCAGACAAGAGACCCAGTACTTC.